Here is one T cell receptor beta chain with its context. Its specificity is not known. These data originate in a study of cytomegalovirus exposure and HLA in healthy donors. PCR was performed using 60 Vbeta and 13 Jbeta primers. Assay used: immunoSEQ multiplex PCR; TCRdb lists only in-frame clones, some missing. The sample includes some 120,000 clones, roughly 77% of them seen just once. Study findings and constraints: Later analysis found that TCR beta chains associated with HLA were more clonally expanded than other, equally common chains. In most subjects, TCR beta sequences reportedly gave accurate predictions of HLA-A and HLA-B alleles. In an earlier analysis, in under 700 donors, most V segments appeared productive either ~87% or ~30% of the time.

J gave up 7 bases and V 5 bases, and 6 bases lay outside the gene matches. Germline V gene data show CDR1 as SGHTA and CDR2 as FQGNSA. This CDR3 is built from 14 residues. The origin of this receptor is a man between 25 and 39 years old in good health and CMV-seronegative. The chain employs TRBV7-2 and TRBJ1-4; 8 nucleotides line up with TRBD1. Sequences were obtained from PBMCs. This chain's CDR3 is CASSLGTGLEKLFF. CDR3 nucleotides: TGTGCCAGCAGCCTAGGGACAGGCCTTGAAAAACTGTTTTTT.